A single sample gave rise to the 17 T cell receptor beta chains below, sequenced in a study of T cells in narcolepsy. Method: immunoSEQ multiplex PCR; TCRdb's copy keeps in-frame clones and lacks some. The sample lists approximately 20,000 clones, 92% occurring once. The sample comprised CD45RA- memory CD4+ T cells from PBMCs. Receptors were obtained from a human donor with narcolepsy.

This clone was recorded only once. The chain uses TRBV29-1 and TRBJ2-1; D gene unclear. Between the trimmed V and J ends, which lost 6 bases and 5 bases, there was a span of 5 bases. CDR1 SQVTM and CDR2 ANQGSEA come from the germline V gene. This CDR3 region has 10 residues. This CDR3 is CSVFNNEQFF. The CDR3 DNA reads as TGCAGCGTCTTCAACAATGAGCAGTTCTTC.

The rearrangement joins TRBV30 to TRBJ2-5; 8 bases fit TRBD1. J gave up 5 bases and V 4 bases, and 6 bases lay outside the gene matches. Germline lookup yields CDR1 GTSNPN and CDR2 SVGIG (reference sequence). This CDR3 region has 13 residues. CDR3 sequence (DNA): TGTGCCTGGACCGCAGGGGGCTGGGAGACCCAGTACTTC. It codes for CAWTAGGWETQYF.

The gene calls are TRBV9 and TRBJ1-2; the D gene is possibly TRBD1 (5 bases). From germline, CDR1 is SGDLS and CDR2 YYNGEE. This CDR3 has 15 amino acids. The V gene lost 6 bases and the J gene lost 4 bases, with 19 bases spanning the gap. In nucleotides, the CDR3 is TGTGCCAGCACGGGGCGAGGCCCATCCGGCTATGGCTACACCTTC. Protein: CASTGRGPSGYGYTF.

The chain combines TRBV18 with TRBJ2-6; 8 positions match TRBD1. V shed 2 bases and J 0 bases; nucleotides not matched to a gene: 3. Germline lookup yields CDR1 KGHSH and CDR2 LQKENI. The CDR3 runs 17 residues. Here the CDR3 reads CASSPGQGPSGANVLTF. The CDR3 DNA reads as TGTGCCAGCTCACCAGGACAGGGCCCCTCTGGGGCCAACGTCCTGACTTTC.

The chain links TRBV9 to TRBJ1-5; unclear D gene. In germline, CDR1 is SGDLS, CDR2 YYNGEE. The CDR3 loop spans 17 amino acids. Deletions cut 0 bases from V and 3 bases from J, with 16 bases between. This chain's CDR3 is CASSVGAVPTHNQPQHF. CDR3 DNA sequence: TGTGCCAGCAGCGTAGGGGCAGTCCCAACCCACAATCAGCCCCAGCATTTT.

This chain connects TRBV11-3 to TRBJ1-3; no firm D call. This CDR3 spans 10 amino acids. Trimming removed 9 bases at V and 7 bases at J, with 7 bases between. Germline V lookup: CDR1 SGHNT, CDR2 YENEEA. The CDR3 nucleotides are TGTGCCAGGTCGATCAACACCATATATTTT. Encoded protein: CARSINTIYF.

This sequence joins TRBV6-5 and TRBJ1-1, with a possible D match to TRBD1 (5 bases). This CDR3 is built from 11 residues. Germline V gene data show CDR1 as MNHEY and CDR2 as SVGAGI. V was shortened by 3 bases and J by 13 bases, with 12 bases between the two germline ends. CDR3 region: CASSYGQGSFF. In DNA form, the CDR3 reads TGTGCCAGCAGTTATGGCCAGGGTAGTTTCTTT.

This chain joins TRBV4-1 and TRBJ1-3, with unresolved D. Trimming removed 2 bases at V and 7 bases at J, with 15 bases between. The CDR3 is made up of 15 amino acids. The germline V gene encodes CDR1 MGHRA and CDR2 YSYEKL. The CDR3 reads CASSQHSLQVNTIYF. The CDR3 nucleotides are TGCGCCAGCAGCCAACACAGTCTTCAGGTTAACACCATATATTTT.

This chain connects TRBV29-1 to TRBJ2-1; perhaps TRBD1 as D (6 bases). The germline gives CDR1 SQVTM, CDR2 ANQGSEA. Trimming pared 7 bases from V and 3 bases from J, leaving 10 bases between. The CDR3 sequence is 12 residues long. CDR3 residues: CSGTGFYNEQFF. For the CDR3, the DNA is TGCAGCGGTACAGGGTTCTACAATGAGCAGTTCTTC.

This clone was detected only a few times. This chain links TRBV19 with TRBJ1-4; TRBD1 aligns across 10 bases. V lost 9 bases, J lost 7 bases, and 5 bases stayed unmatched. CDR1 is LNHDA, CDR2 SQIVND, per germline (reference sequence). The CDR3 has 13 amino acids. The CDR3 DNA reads TGTGCCAGAGGGGACAGGGGCGGTGAAAAACTGTTTTTT. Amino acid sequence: CARGDRGGEKLFF.

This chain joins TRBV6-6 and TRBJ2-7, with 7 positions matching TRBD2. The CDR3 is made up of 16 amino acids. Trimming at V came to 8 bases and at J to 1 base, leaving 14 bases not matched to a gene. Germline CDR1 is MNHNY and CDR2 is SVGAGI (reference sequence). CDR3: CASGAGRDYLSYEQYF. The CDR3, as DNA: TGTGCCAGCGGGGCGGGCCGGGACTACTTATCCTACGAGCAGTACTTC.

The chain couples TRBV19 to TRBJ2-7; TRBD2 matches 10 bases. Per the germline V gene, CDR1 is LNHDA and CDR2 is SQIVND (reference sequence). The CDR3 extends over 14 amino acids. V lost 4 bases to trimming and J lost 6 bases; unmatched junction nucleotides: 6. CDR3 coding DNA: TGTGCCAGTAGTAAGCGGGAGGGCTTCGTCGAGCAGTACTTC. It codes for CASSKREGFVEQYF.

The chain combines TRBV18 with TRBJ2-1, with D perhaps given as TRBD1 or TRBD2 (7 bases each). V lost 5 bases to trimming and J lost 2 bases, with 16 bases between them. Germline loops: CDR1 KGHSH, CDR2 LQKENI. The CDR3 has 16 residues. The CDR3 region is CASSTWGGQTYNEQFF. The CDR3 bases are TGTGCCAGCTCAACCTGGGGGGGACAGACCTACAATGAGCAGTTCTTC.

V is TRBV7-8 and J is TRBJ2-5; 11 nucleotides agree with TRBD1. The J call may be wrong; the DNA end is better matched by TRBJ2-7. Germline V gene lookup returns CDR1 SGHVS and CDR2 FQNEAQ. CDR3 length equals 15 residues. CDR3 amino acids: CASSFGQGALNEQYF. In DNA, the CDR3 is TGTGCCAGCAGCTTCGGACAGGGGGCGCTGAACGAGCAGTACTTC.

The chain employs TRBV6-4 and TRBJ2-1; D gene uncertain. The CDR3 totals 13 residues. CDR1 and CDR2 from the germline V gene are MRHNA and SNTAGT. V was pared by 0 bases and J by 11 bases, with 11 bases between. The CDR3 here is CASSDSLLRQQFF. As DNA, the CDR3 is TGTGCCAGCAGTGACTCCCTATTGCGGCAGCAGTTCTTC.

CDR3 amino acids: CASSFPASPQHF. The CDR3 DNA reads TGTGCCAGCAGTTTCCCCGCGAGCCCCCAGCATTTT. The chain couples TRBV5-8 to TRBJ1-5; the D is unclear. Germline assignment: CDR1 SGHTS and CDR2 YDEGEE. The CDR3 has 12 amino acids. V lost 5 bases to trimming and J lost 10 bases, with 13 bases between them.

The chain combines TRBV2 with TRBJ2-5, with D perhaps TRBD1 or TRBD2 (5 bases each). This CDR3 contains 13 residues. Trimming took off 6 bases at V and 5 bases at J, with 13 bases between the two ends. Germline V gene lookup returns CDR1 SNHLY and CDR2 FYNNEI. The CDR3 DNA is TGTGCCAGCAGCAGACAGAGGGTGGAGACCCAGTACTTC. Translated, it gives CASSRQRVETQYF. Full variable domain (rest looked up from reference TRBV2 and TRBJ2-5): EPEVTQTPSHQVTQMGQEVILRCVPISNHLYFYWYRQILGQKVEFLVSFYNNEISEKSEIFDDQFSVERPDGSNFTLKIRSTKLEDSAMYFCASSRQRVETQYFGPGTRLLVL.